These 20 T cell receptor beta chains came from one sample sequenced in a study of shared clonotypes between healthy human individuals. The data were produced by immunoSEQ multiplex PCR, yet TCRdb's version contains in-frame clones alone and is incomplete. In the table there are roughly 640,000 clones, roughly 70% of which are singletons. Sequenced material: memory CD4+ T cells sorted from blood. Subset in this sample: CD45RA-negative fraction. All receptors derive from a woman aged 30 to 39 in good health.

The gene calls are TRBV5-1 and TRBJ2-7; 9 bases fit TRBD1. The CDR3 covers 15 residues. The J segment lost 3 bases and the V segment lost 4 bases, leaving 8 bases of the junction unmatched. CDR1 is SGHRS, CDR2 YFSETQ, per germline. CDR3 DNA: TGCGCCAGCAGCCCAATACAGGGGGCTGGCTACGAGCAGTACTTC. The encoded protein is CASSPIQGAGYEQYF.

A single count supports this clone. This sequence joins TRBV5-1 and TRBJ1-2; D gene unclear. The CDR3 sequence is 13 residues long. The V and J ends lost 4 bases and 3 bases respectively, with 10 bases between them. Germline V gives CDR1 SGHRS, CDR2 YFSETQ. CDR3 protein: CASSGDGDYGYTF. The CDR3 coding sequence is TGCGCCAGCAGCGGAGACGGAGACTATGGCTACACCTTC. Full variable domain (outside the CDR3, taken from reference TRBV5-1 and TRBJ1-2): KAGVTQTPRYLIKTRGQQVTLSCSPISGHRSVSWYQQTPGQGLQFLFEYFSETQRNKGNFPGRFSGRQFSNSRSEMNVSTLELGDSALYLCASSGDGDYGYTFGSGTRLTVV.

V gene TRBV11-2 combines with J gene TRBJ2-1; 11 positions agree with TRBD2. The CDR3 has 13 amino acids. Germline lookup yields CDR1 SGHAT and CDR2 FQNNGV. Unmatched junction bases numbered 9, after V lost 5 bases and J lost 15 bases. CDR3 nucleotides: TGTGCCAGCAGCCCGGGGACTAGCGGTTTTGGGTTCTTC. Its protein is CASSPGTSGFGFF.

This sequence joins TRBV7-9 and TRBJ2-2, with 9 bases matching TRBD1. Losses at the gene ends were 4 bases for V and 6 bases for J; bases not matched to a gene: 9. The CDR3 length is 16 residues. Germline CDR1 and CDR2: SEHNR and FQNEAQ (reference sequence). CDR3 nucleotide sequence: TGTGCCAGCAGCTCCCGGGACAGGGAGAGTTCCGGGGAGCTGTTTTTT. Translation gives CASSSRDRESSGELFF. Together with reference TRBV7-9 and TRBJ2-2, the CDR3 gives the full variable domain: DTGVSQNPRHKITKRGQNVTFRCDPISEHNRLYWYRQTLGQGPEFLTYFQNEAQLEKSRLLSDRFSAERPKGSFSTLEIQRTEQGDSAMYLCASSSRDRESSGELFFGEGSRLTVL.

The chain employs TRBV6-1 and TRBJ2-1; 14 nucleotides agree with TRBD2. V lost 8 bases to trimming and J lost 9 bases; unmatched junction nucleotides: 3. The V gene's germline CDR1 is MNHNS and CDR2 SASEGT. The CDR3 runs to 13 residues. CDR3 coding DNA: TGTGCCAGCTTGGGACTAGCGGGAGTTGAGCAGTTCTTC. Protein: CASLGLAGVEQFF.

The chain carries TRBV28 and TRBJ2-6; D is unresolved. The V gene's germline CDR1 is MDHEN and CDR2 SYDVKM. Trimming left V 6 bases short and J 0 bases short, with 15 bases between. This CDR3 region has 17 residues. The CDR3 nucleotides read TGTGCCAGCAGACCGATTCGCAGAAGCTCTGGGGCCAACGTCCTGACTTTC. It encodes CASRPIRRSSGANVLTF.

The gene calls are TRBV4-1 and TRBJ2-2; D gene ambiguous. Trimming left V 0 bases short and J 6 bases short, with 5 bases between. The CDR3 length is 13 residues. Germline V gives CDR1 MGHRA, CDR2 YSYEKL. CDR3 loop: CASSQESPGELFF. The CDR3 DNA reads TGCGCCAGCAGCCAAGAATCTCCCGGGGAGCTGTTTTTT.

The V and J genes are TRBV7-9 and TRBJ2-7, with 8 bases fitting TRBD1. Germline V lookup: CDR1 SEHNR, CDR2 FQNEAQ (reference sequence). This CDR3 is built from 15 residues. V lost 5 bases, J lost 6 bases, and 12 bases stayed unmatched. In DNA form, the CDR3 reads TGTGCCAGCAGCAACCGACAGGGGAGGTGGGGCGAGCAGTACTTC. The encoded protein is CASSNRQGRWGEQYF. Full variable domain (rest looked up from reference TRBV7-9 and TRBJ2-7): DTGVSQNPRHKITKRGQNVTFRCDPISEHNRLYWYRQTLGQGPEFLTYFQNEAQLEKSRLLSDRFSAERPKGSFSTLEIQRTEQGDSAMYLCASSNRQGRWGEQYFGPGTRLTVT.

This clone has only one observation. The V and J genes are TRBV10-3 and TRBJ2-1, with 8 bases aligning to TRBD1. The junction had 14 bases not matched to a gene; V was cut back by 4 bases and J by 9 bases. The CDR3 loop spans 16 amino acids. Germline values: CDR1 ENHRY, CDR2 SYGVKD. CDR3 region: CAISGDRGPSDAEQFF. CDR3 DNA sequence: TGTGCCATCAGTGGAGACAGGGGACCCTCGGACGCTGAGCAGTTCTTC.

The rearrangement uses TRBV6-6 and TRBJ2-1, with D perhaps matching TRBD2 (6 bases). The germline gives CDR1 MNHNY, CDR2 SVGAGI (reference sequence). The CDR3 is 14 residues long. V lost 7 bases and J lost 5, with 15 bases in between. The CDR3 reads CASTSGTSDNEQFF. CDR3 coding DNA: TGTGCCAGCACCTCCGGGACTTCTGACAATGAGCAGTTCTTC.

The chain recombines TRBV28 with TRBJ1-5, with TRBD1 identical over 8 bases. V shed 5 bases, J shed 2 bases, and the junction held 5 bases outside the gene matches. This CDR3 is 15 amino acids long. The germline gives CDR1 MDHEN, CDR2 SYDVKM. CDR3 sequence: CASSPQGEGNQPQHF. Written as DNA, the CDR3 is TGTGCCAGCAGTCCACAGGGGGAGGGCAATCAGCCCCAGCATTTT.

This clone was seen a single time. The CDR3 DNA follows: TGTGCCAGCAGCGTAAGGGACAGGGGGTTCCACGAGCAGTACTTC. Translating gives CASSVRDRGFHEQYF. This chain connects TRBV9 to TRBJ2-7, with 11 bases that match TRBD1. The germline gives CDR1 SGDLS, CDR2 YYNGEE. CDR3 size: 15 residues. The V and J ends lost 1 base and 5 bases, in that order; junction bases with no gene match: 5.

The rearrangement joins TRBV18 to TRBJ1-1; D perhaps matches TRBD1 (6 bases). V was trimmed by 6 bases and J by 1 base, leaving 15 bases between them. This CDR3 contains 15 residues. The germline gives CDR1 KGHSH, CDR2 LQKENI. The CDR3 here is CASSPRTAENTEAFF. In nucleotides, the CDR3 is TGTGCCAGCTCTCCTAGGACAGCCGAGAACACTGAAGCTTTCTTT.

The rearrangement links TRBV7-7 to TRBJ2-2; 13 bases agree with TRBD2. Germline loops: CDR1 SSHAT, CDR2 FNYEAQ (reference sequence). CDR3 length: 18 residues. Trimming took 5 bases from V and 3 from J; bases not matched to a gene: 9. The CDR3 region has the DNA TGTGCCAGCAGCACCAGACTAGCGGGAGGCCCCGACACCGGGGAGCTGTTTTTT. It is translated as CASSTRLAGGPDTGELFF.

This chain connects TRBV7-6 to TRBJ2-7; 8 positions match TRBD2. The CDR3 has 15 residues. V was clipped by 5 bases and J by 6 bases; unmatched bases: 12. Germline V gene lookup returns CDR1 SGHVS and CDR2 FNYEAQ. The CDR3 region has the DNA TGTGCCAGCAGCCCTCAGGGGAGCGGGAGCTTCGAGCAGTACTTC. As protein: CASSPQGSGSFEQYF.

The chain is built from TRBV28 and TRBJ2-7; 9 bases are shared with TRBD2. The ends lost 3 bases at V and 1 base at J; junction bases unmatched: 4. In germline, CDR1 is MDHEN, CDR2 SYDVKM. The CDR3 has 15 residues. The CDR3 coding sequence is TGTGCCAGCAGTTTGGCGGGAGGGTTTTCCTACGAGCAGTACTTC. This codes for CASSLAGGFSYEQYF.

This clone was seen more than once but under ten times. This chain connects TRBV11-1 to TRBJ1-4; no definite D call. V was clipped by 6 bases and J by 2 bases, with 10 bases between them. The CDR3 runs to 14 residues. The germline gives CDR1 SGHAT, CDR2 FQDESV (reference sequence). The CDR3 region is CASSPAKTNEKLFF. CDR3 sequence (DNA): TGTGCCAGCAGTCCCGCAAAGACTAATGAAAAACTGTTTTTT.

This chain uses TRBV5-6 with TRBJ1-1; a possible D gene is TRBD1 (5 bases). The CDR3 loop spans 17 amino acids. V shed 0 bases and J shed 0 bases, with 15 bases lying between them. The germline CDR1 and CDR2 sequences are SGHDT and YYEEEE. This chain's CDR3 is CASSLARALSMNTEAFF. CDR3 DNA: TGTGCCAGCAGCTTGGCCAGGGCGTTATCTATGAACACTGAAGCTTTCTTT. The entire variable domain, with the rest obtained from reference TRBV5-6 and TRBJ1-1, is as follows: DAGVTQSPTHLIKTRGQQVTLRCSPKSGHDTVSWYQQALGQGPQFIFQYYEEEERQRGNFPDRFSGHQFPNYSSELNVNALLLGDSALYLCASSLARALSMNTEAFFGQGTRLTVV.

The chain joins TRBV11-1 to TRBJ2-5, with 14 bases fitting TRBD2. The V gene end was trimmed by 5 bases and the J gene end by 1 base; junction bases not matched to a gene: 3. The length of the CDR3 is 16 residues. Germline values: CDR1 SGHAT, CDR2 FQDESV (reference sequence). The CDR3 protein is CASSLGLAGGQETQYF. The CDR3 DNA follows: TGTGCCAGCAGCCTAGGACTAGCGGGAGGCCAAGAGACCCAGTACTTC. The entire variable domain, with the rest obtained from reference TRBV11-1 and TRBJ2-5, is as follows: EAEVAQSPRYKITEKSQAVAFWCDPISGHATLYWYRQILGQGPELLVQFQDESVVDDSQLPKDRFSAERLKGVDSTLKIQPAELGDSAMYLCASSLGLAGGQETQYFGPGTRLLVL.

The chain joins TRBV6-4 to TRBJ1-5, with D unclear. V dropped 5 bases and J dropped 3 bases, with 8 bases sitting between them. CDR3 size: 13 residues. Germline CDR1 and CDR2: MRHNA and SNTAGT. The CDR3 DNA follows: TGTGCCAGCAGTCTAAGCGACAATCAGCCCCAGCATTTT. This encodes CASSLSDNQPQHF.